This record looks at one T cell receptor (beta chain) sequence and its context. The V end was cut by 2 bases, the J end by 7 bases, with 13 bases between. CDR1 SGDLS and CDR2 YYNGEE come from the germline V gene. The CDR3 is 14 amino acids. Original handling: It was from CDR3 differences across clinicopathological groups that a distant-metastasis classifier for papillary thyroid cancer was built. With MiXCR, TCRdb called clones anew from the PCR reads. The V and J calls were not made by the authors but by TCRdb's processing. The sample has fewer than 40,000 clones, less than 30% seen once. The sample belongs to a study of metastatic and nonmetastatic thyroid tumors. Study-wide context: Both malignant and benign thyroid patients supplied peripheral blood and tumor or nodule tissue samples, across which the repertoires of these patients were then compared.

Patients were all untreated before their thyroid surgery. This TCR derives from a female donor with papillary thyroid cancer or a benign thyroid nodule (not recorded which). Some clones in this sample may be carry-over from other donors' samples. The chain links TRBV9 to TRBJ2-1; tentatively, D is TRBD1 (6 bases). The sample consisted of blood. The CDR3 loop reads CASSVPDRLNEQFF. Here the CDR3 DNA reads TGTGCCAGCAGCGTTCCGGACAGACTTAATGAGCAGTTCTTC.